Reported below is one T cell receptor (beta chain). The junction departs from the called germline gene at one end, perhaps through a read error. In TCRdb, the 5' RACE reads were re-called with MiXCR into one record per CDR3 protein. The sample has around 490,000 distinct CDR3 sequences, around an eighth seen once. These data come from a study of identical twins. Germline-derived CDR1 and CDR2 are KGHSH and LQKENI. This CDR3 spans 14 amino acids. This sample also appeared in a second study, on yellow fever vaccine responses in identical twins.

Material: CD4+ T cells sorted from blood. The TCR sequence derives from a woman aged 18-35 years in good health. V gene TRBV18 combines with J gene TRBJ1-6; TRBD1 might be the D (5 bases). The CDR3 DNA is TGTGCCAGCTCACACCAGAGCGTCGGGGACTTTCTTGTCTTT. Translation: CASSHQSVGDFLVF.